The sequence of this T cell receptor (beta chain) was determined in a study of shared clonotypes between healthy human individuals. Only in-frame clones appear in the TCRdb table, and some are missing; sequencing was by immunoSEQ multiplex PCR. The profile shows under 2,000,000 clones, approximately 94% of them singletons. Terminally differentiated effector memory CD45RA+ cells were excluded from the naive CD8 cells, which were CD45RO-negative and positively selected for CCR7. V lost 4 bases and J lost 0, with 7 bases in between. This CDR3 contains 13 residues. The germline gives CDR1 MGHRA, CDR2 YSYEKL. This clone came up once. The antigen is not known. Other DNA sequences in the sample encode the same CDR3. Overall study results and limits: Collection of samples was limited to blood; tissue repertoires likely differ.

V usage is TRBV4-1 and J usage is TRBJ2-7; D unresolved. Sequencing was carried out using naive CD8+ T cells sorted from blood. This sequence originates from a man younger than 35 in good health. In DNA form, the CDR3 reads TGCGCCAGCAGCCCGAGTGGCTCCTACGAGCAGTACTTC. The encoded protein is CASSPSGSYEQYF.